This TCR beta chain was captured in a study of T cell repertoires in cytomegalovirus infection. As for the study in general: In public TCR beta signatures, there were indications of both CMV infection and matching HLA type.

This clonotype showed up just a few times. No antigen is known for it. Study observations and caveats: The response measured ex vivo was dominated by TCR beta clonotypes (HLA-C-restricted and CMV-specific). Pooled public TCR beta family frequency picked out CMV carriers with the relevant HLA.

CDR1 and CDR2 from the germline V gene are SGHRS and YFSETQ. V shed 4 bases and J 5 bases; nucleotides not matched to a gene: 5. The CDR3 is made up of 14 amino acids. MiXCR, applied by TCRdb to the reads, yields one record per CDR3 protein. This sample has about 240,000 distinct CDR3 sequences, with more than 9% found just once. The sequencing input was PBMCs. The receptor's source is a human donor in good health (CMV status not recorded). Some clones in this sample may be carry-over from other donors' samples. The V gene is TRBV5-1, the J gene TRBJ2-5, with 10 bases identical to TRBD1. The CDR3 reads CASSRGQGRETQYF. DNA of the CDR3: TGCGCCAGCAGCCGGGGACAGGGGAGGGAGACCCAGTACTTC.